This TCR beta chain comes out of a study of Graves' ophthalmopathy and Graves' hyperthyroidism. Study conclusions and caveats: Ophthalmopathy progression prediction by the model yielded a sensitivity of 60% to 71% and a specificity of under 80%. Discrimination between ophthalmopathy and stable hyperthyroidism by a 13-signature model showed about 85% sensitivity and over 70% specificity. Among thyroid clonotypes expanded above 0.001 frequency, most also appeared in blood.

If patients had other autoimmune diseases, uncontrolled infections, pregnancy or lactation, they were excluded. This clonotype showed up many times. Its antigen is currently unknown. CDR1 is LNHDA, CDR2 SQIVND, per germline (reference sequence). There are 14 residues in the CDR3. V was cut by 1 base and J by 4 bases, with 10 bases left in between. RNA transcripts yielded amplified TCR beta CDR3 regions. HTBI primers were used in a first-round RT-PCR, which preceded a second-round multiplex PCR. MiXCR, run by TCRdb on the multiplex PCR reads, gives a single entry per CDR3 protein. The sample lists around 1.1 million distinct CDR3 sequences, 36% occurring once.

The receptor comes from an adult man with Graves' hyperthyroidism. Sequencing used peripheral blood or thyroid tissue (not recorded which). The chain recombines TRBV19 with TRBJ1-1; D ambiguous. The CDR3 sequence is CASSIGEGSTEAFF. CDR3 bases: TGTGCCAGTAGTATAGGTGAGGGATCCACTGAAGCTTTCTTT.